This T cell receptor (beta chain) was sequenced for a study of T cell repertoires in cytomegalovirus infection. Study as a whole: Public signatures in TCR beta pointed to CMV infection and matching HLA type.

Study-wide points: HLA-C-restricted CMV-specific TCR beta clonotypes prevailed in the ex vivo response.

CDR3 length equals 19 residues. Trimming removed 5 bases from V and 0 bases from J; junction bases left unmatched: 11. This clonotype has more than one count but fewer than ten. The antigen is not known. TCRdb redid the calling of the reads with MiXCR, one entry per CDR3 protein. The sample lists approximately 220,000 distinct CDR3 sequences, around two fifths occurring once. The TCR was taken from a human donor in good health (CMV status not recorded). Some clones in this sample may be carry-over from other donors' samples. The input for sequencing was CD8+ T cells from cultured PBMCs, taken from culture after CMV antigen stimulation. The J gene is TRBJ1-5, the V gene TRBV12-3 or TRBV12-4, with TRBD1 matching over 12 bases. The chain's CDR3 is CASSAPGTGGSYSNQPQHF. DNA for the CDR3: TGTGCCAGCAGTGCCCCCGGGACAGGGGGCTCTTATAGCAATCAGCCCCAGCATTTT.